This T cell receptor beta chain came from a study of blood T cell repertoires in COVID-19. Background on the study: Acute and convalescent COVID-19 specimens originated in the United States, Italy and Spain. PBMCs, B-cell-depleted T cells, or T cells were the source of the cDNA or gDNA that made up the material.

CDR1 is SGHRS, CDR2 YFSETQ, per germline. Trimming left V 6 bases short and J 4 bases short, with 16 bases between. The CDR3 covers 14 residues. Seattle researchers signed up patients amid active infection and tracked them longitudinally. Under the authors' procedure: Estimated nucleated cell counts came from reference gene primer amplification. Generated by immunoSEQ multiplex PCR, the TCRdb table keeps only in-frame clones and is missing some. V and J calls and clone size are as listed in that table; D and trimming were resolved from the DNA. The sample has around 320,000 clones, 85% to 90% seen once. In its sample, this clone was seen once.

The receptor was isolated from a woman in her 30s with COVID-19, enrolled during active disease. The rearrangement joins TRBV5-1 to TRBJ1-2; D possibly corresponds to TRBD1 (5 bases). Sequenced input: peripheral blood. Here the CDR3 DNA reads TGCGCCAGCACCATTATAGACAGATCCTATGGCTACACCTTC. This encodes CASTIIDRSYGYTF.